This entry lists 18 T cell receptor beta chains sequenced from one sample in a study of blood T cell repertoires in COVID-19. Repertoires were generated with immunoSEQ multiplex PCR, while TCRdb's copy carries only in-frame clones and drops some. The repertoire consists of just under 150,000 clones, with 80% to 90% occurring once and the leading ten covering over 2.5%. The sequenced material came from peripheral blood. These receptors were obtained from a human donor with acute or convalescent COVID-19. The donor label of this sample is uncertain.

J is TRBJ1-5 and V is TRBV7-2; possible D gene TRBD1, 5 bases. V was cut by 1 base and J by 7 bases, with 14 bases left in between. Per the germline V gene, CDR1 is SGHTA and CDR2 is FQGNSA. There are 15 residues in the CDR3. The CDR3 here is CASSLVQGTGQPQHF. The CDR3 DNA sequence: TGTGCCAGCAGCTTAGTCCAGGGTACAGGCCAGCCCCAGCATTTT. The variable domain in full, completed from reference TRBV7-2 and TRBJ1-5, reads GAGVSQSPSNKVTEKGKDVELRCDPISGHTALYWYRQSLGQGLEFLIYFQGNSAPDKSGLPSDRFSAERTGGSVSTLTIQRTQQEDSAVYLCASSLVQGTGQPQHFGDGTRLSIL.

The V and J genes are TRBV30 and TRBJ1-5; TRBD1 agrees at 8 bases. The CDR3 loop spans 17 amino acids. The germline gives CDR1 GTSNPN, CDR2 SVGIG (reference sequence). V was clipped by 0 bases and J by 0 bases; unmatched bases: 7. The CDR3 DNA is TGTGCCTGGAGTGTAGGAGCAGGGGGCTATAGCAATCAGCCCCAGCATTTT. Its translation: CAWSVGAGGYSNQPQHF.

J is TRBJ1-4 and V is TRBV4-3; D is perhaps TRBD1 (5 bases). CDR3 length equals 16 residues. Per germline, CDR1 LGHNA and CDR2 YSLEER. V lost 0 bases and J lost 3, with 11 bases in between. CDR3 bases: TGCGCCAGCAGCCAAGATCGGGGGGAGGCTAATGAAAAACTGTTTTTT. Translated: CASSQDRGEANEKLFF.

The V gene is TRBV6-5, the J gene TRBJ1-5; tentatively, D is TRBD1 (5 bases). CDR3 length: 14 amino acids. The germline V gene has CDR1 MNHEY and CDR2 SVGAGI. The V and J ends lost 2 bases and 3 bases respectively, with 8 bases between them. CDR3 in DNA: TGTGCCAGCAGTTACGGGGGGTACAATCAGCCCCAGCATTTT. It yields the protein CASSYGGYNQPQHF.

This clone has just a few counts. The chain links TRBV30 to TRBJ1-6; 9 nucleotides line up with TRBD1. The ends lost 0 bases at V and 9 bases at J; junction bases unmatched: 6. Germline assignment: CDR1 GTSNPN and CDR2 SVGIG (reference sequence). The CDR3 has 15 amino acids. The CDR3 here is CAWSVTGTGSSPLHF. For the CDR3, the DNA is TGTGCCTGGAGTGTAACCGGGACAGGGAGTTCACCCCTCCACTTT.

This clone came up once. The chain employs TRBV30 and TRBJ1-2; D not certain. The CDR3 totals 15 residues. Per germline, CDR1 GTSNPN and CDR2 SVGIG (reference sequence). The V end was cut by 1 base, the J end by 4 bases, with 16 bases between. CDR3 protein: CAWSAGSSPGYGYTF. The CDR3 region has the DNA TGTGCCTGGAGTGCGGGGAGCAGCCCTGGCTATGGCTACACCTTC. Using reference TRBV30 and TRBJ1-2 for the parts outside the CDR3, the full variable domain is SQTIHQWPATLVQPVGSPLSLECTVEGTSNPNLYWYRQAAGRGLQLLFYSVGIGQISSEVPQNLSASRPQDRQFILSSKKLLLSDSGFYLCAWSAGSSPGYGYTFGSGTRLTVV.

This chain connects TRBV6-6 to TRBJ2-7, with 9 bases matching TRBD1. This CDR3 spans 14 amino acids. CDR1 is MNHNY and CDR2 is SVGAGI in the germline V gene (reference sequence). The V segment lost 7 bases and the J segment 4 bases; nucleotides outside the gene matches: 8. The CDR3 DNA sequence: TGTGCCAGCAACACCGGGACAGGGATATACGAGCAGTACTTC. Its translation: CASNTGTGIYEQYF.

This clone was observed a few times. V and J are TRBV19 and TRBJ1-1; D perhaps matches TRBD1 (5 bases). V lost 3 bases and J lost 0, with 11 bases in between. Germline assignment: CDR1 LNHDA and CDR2 SQIVND (reference sequence). The CDR3 has 15 residues. Here the CDR3 DNA reads TGTGCCAGTAGTATGCCAGGGATCATGAACACTGAAGCTTTCTTT. Protein: CASSMPGIMNTEAFF. Filled out from reference TRBV19 and TRBJ1-1, the complete variable domain reads DGGITQSPKYLFRKEGQNVTLSCEQNLNHDAMYWYRQDPGQGLRLIYYSQIVNDFQKGDIAEGYSVSREKKESFPLTVTSAQKNPTAFYLCASSMPGIMNTEAFFGQGTRLTVV.

The V call is TRBV4-1, the J call TRBJ1-1; D is unresolved. Germline CDR1 and CDR2: MGHRA and YSYEKL. The CDR3 covers 17 residues. The V and J ends lost 3 bases and 0 bases respectively, with 17 bases between them. The CDR3 spells CASSHFGKGPMNTEAFF. CDR3 nucleotides: TGCGCCAGCAGCCATTTCGGGAAAGGCCCCATGAACACTGAAGCTTTCTTT.

This clone was found once. V gene TRBV4-2 combines with J gene TRBJ1-1; D is ambiguous. This CDR3 is built from 16 residues. Trimming pared 0 bases from V and 0 bases from J, leaving 11 bases between. CDR1 is LGHNA, CDR2 YNFKEQ, per germline. CDR3 bases: TGTGCCAGCAGCCAAGATCTTGAGGGAGTGAACACTGAAGCTTTCTTT. Translated: CASSQDLEGVNTEAFF.

The rearrangement uses TRBV6-5 and TRBJ1-5; 9 bases match TRBD1. This CDR3 contains 14 residues. Per germline, CDR1 MNHEY and CDR2 SVGAGI. Trimming removed 4 bases from V and 6 bases from J; junction bases left unmatched: 4. CDR3 region: CASSSTGGGQPQHF. The CDR3 region has the DNA TGTGCCAGCAGTTCCACAGGGGGCGGTCAGCCCCAGCATTTT.

The rearrangement uses TRBV3-1 (or the pseudogene TRBV3-2) and TRBJ1-2, with a weak D call TRBD1 (6 bases). Germline loops: CDR1 LGHDT, CDR2 YNNKEL (reference sequence). The CDR3 has 14 residues. The ends were cut back, 4 bases at V and 6 bases at J, with 15 bases in the middle. CDR3 region: CASSPRGQNDGYTF. The DNA of the CDR3 is TGTGCCAGCAGCCCACGCGGACAGAACGATGGCTACACCTTC.

In regard to this clone: At the DNA level, this CDR3 is encoded by other sequences in the same sample as well. CDR3 in DNA: TGTGCCAGCAGCCAGGTGGTGAGCACTGAAGCTTTCTTT. This codes for CASSQVVSTEAFF. This chain uses TRBV3-1 (or the pseudogene TRBV3-2) with TRBJ1-1; no reliable D call. CDR3 length: 13 residues. Trimming shortened V by 3 bases and J by 4 bases, and 9 bases separated the two germline ends. Germline V CDR1 and CDR2: LGHDT, YNNKEL (reference sequence).

The chain recombines TRBV11-3 with TRBJ2-1, with 7 bases lining up with TRBD2. This CDR3 has 16 residues. V dropped 1 base and J dropped 3; count of bases not matched to a gene: 6. CDR1 is SGHNT, CDR2 YENEEA, per germline. The DNA of the CDR3 is TGTGCCAGCAGCTTAGGGGGAGGGGCGAACTACAATGAGCAGTTCTTC. Translated: CASSLGGGANYNEQFF.

This clone was seen only a few times. The chain joins TRBV6-5 to TRBJ2-6; maybe TRBD2 (5 bases). Germline V lookup: CDR1 MNHEY, CDR2 SVGAGI. With 8 bases removed from V and 9 bases from J, the gap between germline ends came to 11 bases. This CDR3 has 12 residues. The CDR3 DNA reads as TGTGCCAGCTCCCGGGGAGACAACGTCCTGACTTTC. As protein: CASSRGDNVLTF.

The chain recombines TRBV7-2 with TRBJ2-3; 7 bases are shared with TRBD1. Per the germline V gene, CDR1 is SGHTA and CDR2 is FQGNSA. Trimming removed 1 base from V and 1 base from J; junction bases left unmatched: 2. The CDR3 covers 15 residues. The CDR3 protein is CASSLGDSRTDTQYF. The CDR3 region has the DNA TGTGCCAGCAGCTTAGGGGACAGCCGCACAGATACGCAGTATTTT.

The chain uses TRBV9 and TRBJ1-1; no definite D call. The V end lost 7 bases, the J end lost 0 bases, and 13 bases lay between the germline ends. Germline V lookup: CDR1 SGDLS, CDR2 YYNGEE. The CDR3 is made up of 14 amino acids. The CDR3 DNA follows: TGTGCCAGCGGCAAGGAACAGCTGAACACTGAAGCTTTCTTT. This codes for CASGKEQLNTEAFF.

The gene calls are TRBV6-6 and TRBJ1-2, with D perhaps TRBD1 (6 bases). The germline CDR1 and CDR2 sequences are MNHNY and SVGAGI (reference sequence). Trimming removed 7 bases from V and 5 bases from J, with 14 bases in between. The CDR3 spans 13 residues. In nucleotides, the CDR3 is TGTGCCAGCACCGGACAGATCCAGTATGGCTACACCTTC. It is translated as CASTGQIQYGYTF.